Presented here are 20 T cell receptor beta chains from one specimen sequenced in a study of T cell responses to AZD1222 COVID-19 vaccine. TCRdb's copy holds only in-frame clones and misses some; the assay was immunoSEQ multiplex PCR. The sample contains 100,000 to 150,000 clones, about nine tenths of which appear only once. The source material was peripheral blood, sampled on day 0 of AZD1222 vaccination. These receptors all stem from an adult in good health.

The chain uses TRBV19 and TRBJ1-2, with 9 bases aligning to TRBD1. CDR1 is LNHDA, CDR2 SQIVND, per germline (reference sequence). The junction had 4 bases not matched to a gene; V was cut back by 5 bases and J by 3 bases. This CDR3 has 14 amino acids. CDR3 sequence (DNA): TGTGCCAGTAGTGAACAGGGGGCGCACTATGGCTACACCTTC. It yields the protein CASSEQGAHYGYTF.

The chain has TRBV27 and TRBJ1-2; 7 nucleotides agree with TRBD1. The trim removed 0 bases at V and 6 bases at J, leaving 13 bases unmatched. Looked up from germline, CDR1 is MNHEY and CDR2 is SMNVEV (reference sequence). This CDR3 is 17 amino acids long. CDR3: CASSLSYYARQGHGYTF. The CDR3 region has the DNA TGTGCCAGCAGTTTATCCTACTATGCCCGACAGGGTCATGGCTACACCTTC.

The chain uses TRBV28 and TRBJ1-2; TRBD1 might be the D (5 bases). Trimming pared 4 bases from V and 6 bases from J, leaving 9 bases between. The CDR3 length is 12 residues. Germline V CDR1 and CDR2: MDHEN, SYDVKM. The CDR3 loop is CASSSGPNGYTF. DNA of the CDR3: TGTGCCAGCAGTTCAGGGCCAAATGGCTACACCTTC.

The chain has TRBV6-5 and TRBJ2-5; D could derive from TRBD1 or TRBD2 (6 bases each). The germline V gene encodes CDR1 MNHEY and CDR2 SVGAGI. CDR3 size: 14 residues. V lost 5 bases to trimming and J lost 9 bases, with 19 bases between them. Here the CDR3 reads CASSPSGGEVAQYF. In nucleotides, the CDR3 is TGTGCCAGCAGTCCCTCCGGGGGCGAGGTGGCCCAGTACTTC.

This chain connects TRBV7-2 to TRBJ2-7; 7 nucleotides line up with TRBD1. V lost 5 bases to trimming and J lost 0 bases; unmatched junction nucleotides: 7. This CDR3 comprises 15 residues. CDR1 is SGHTA and CDR2 is FQGNSA in the germline V gene. The CDR3 sequence is CASSNEGAPSYEQYF. Here the CDR3 DNA reads TGTGCCAGCAGCAACGAGGGGGCCCCCTCCTACGAGCAGTACTTC.

This chain links TRBV19 with TRBJ2-7; 8 bases are shared with TRBD2. Germline V CDR1 and CDR2: LNHDA, SQIVND (reference sequence). With V trimmed by 9 bases and J by 0 bases, 10 bases remained unmatched. This CDR3 is 15 amino acids long. CDR3 nucleotides: TGTGCCAGCTCCCTAGCGGGCGAGAGCTCCTACGAGCAGTACTTC. The encoded protein is CASSLAGESSYEQYF.

The gene calls are TRBV14 and TRBJ1-1; TRBD1 matches at 8 bases. Germline CDR1 is SGHDN and CDR2 is FVKESK. The length of the CDR3 is 13 residues. The V gene end was trimmed by 2 bases and the J gene end by 5 bases; junction bases not matched to a gene: 1. DNA of the CDR3: TGTGCCAGCAGCCAATACAGGGGGACTGAAGCTTTCTTT. As protein: CASSQYRGTEAFF.

The chain links TRBV9 to TRBJ1-3; possible D gene TRBD1, 6 bases. The CDR3 loop spans 15 amino acids. The germline V and J ends were trimmed by 4 bases and 0 bases, with 11 bases remaining between them. Germline V lookup: CDR1 SGDLS, CDR2 YYNGEE. CDR3 amino acids: CASSRTANSGNTIYF. The CDR3 DNA reads as TGTGCCAGCAGCAGGACAGCGAACTCTGGAAACACCATATATTTT.

This chain joins TRBV11-3 and TRBJ1-6; D gene ambiguous. CDR1 is SGHNT and CDR2 is YENEEA in the germline V gene. Between the trimmed V and J ends, which lost 0 bases and 5 bases, there was a span of 2 bases. The CDR3 is 13 residues long. The CDR3 spells CASSLDNNSPLHF. CDR3 sequence (DNA): TGTGCCAGCAGCTTAGATAATAATTCACCCCTCCACTTT.

The genes are TRBV5-1 and TRBJ1-2; D uncertain. The CDR3 runs 13 residues. V was clipped by 0 bases and J by 7 bases, with 10 bases between them. Germline CDR1 reads SGHRS; CDR2 reads YFSETQ. This chain's CDR3 is CASSLDRAGGYTF. In nucleotides, the CDR3 is TGCGCCAGCAGCTTGGATCGGGCCGGTGGCTACACCTTC.

The rearrangement links TRBV11-2 to TRBJ2-3; TRBD1 or TRBD2 may be the D gene (5 bases each). V was shortened by 2 bases and J by 8 bases, with 8 bases between the two germline ends. Germline V gene sequence: CDR1 SGHAT, CDR2 FQNNGV. CDR3 size: 12 residues. CDR3 in amino acids: CASSLRGATQYF. DNA for the CDR3: TGTGCCAGCAGCTTAAGGGGAGCTACGCAGTATTTT.

This clone occurred once. The rearrangement joins TRBV28 to TRBJ1-3; weak D call: TRBD1 (5 bases). The CDR3 is 15 amino acids. Germline V gene sequence: CDR1 MDHEN, CDR2 SYDVKM. Trimming took 1 base from V and 7 from J, leaving 14 bases between them. The CDR3 nucleotides read TGTGCCAGCAGTTTATACCCTGCGGGGCCTAACACCATATATTTT. Translation: CASSLYPAGPNTIYF.

V usage is TRBV20-1 and J usage is TRBJ2-5; possibly TRBD1 or TRBD2 for D (6 bases each). Germline assignment: CDR1 DFQATT and CDR2 SNEGSKA (reference sequence). The CDR3 contains 13 residues. V gave up 3 bases and J gave up 5 bases, with 13 bases separating them. The CDR3 region is CSASLGGPETQYF. The CDR3 DNA reads as TGCAGTGCTAGTTTGGGGGGCCCCGAGACCCAGTACTTC.

The rearrangement joins TRBV3-1 (or the pseudogene TRBV3-2) to TRBJ2-7, with TRBD2 identical over 9 bases. The CDR3 covers 14 residues. Trimming removed 3 bases from V and 9 bases from J; junction bases left unmatched: 9. Germline V lookup: CDR1 LGHDT, CDR2 YNNKEL (reference sequence). The CDR3 reads CASSHEGLAHGQYF. The CDR3 DNA follows: TGTGCCAGCAGCCACGAGGGACTAGCCCACGGGCAGTACTTC.

The genes are TRBV11-3 and TRBJ1-1; 7 nucleotides line up with TRBD1. In germline, CDR1 is SGHNT, CDR2 YENEEA. V lost 1 base to trimming and J lost 8 bases; unmatched junction nucleotides: 4. This CDR3 region has 13 residues. The CDR3, as DNA: TGTGCCAGCAGCTTAGGGGGGGACAGAGAAGCTTTCTTT. Protein product: CASSLGGDREAFF.

For this clone: Its ends do not fully match the called genes, so a read error is possible. The rearrangement links TRBV7-7 to TRBJ1-1; D is ambiguous. The CDR3 contains 13 residues. Per the germline V gene, CDR1 is SSHAT and CDR2 is FNYEAQ (reference sequence). CDR3 DNA: TGTGCTAGCAGCTTATTCATAAACACTGAAGCTTTCTTT. As protein: CASSLFINTEAFF.

This clone is large by share. The genes are TRBV19 and TRBJ1-1, with no clear D. The CDR3 totals 15 residues. From germline, CDR1 is LNHDA and CDR2 SQIVND (reference sequence). Trimming shortened V by 8 bases and J by 0 bases, and 16 bases separated the two germline ends. For the CDR3, the DNA is TGTGCCAGTCTGTCCCCTGACTTGGTGAACACTGAAGCTTTCTTT. Its translation: CASLSPDLVNTEAFF.

The chain links TRBV6-5 to TRBJ2-3, with 9 bases matching TRBD1. There are 15 residues in the CDR3. Germline assignment: CDR1 MNHEY and CDR2 SVGAGI. The V and J ends lost 7 bases and 5 bases, in that order; junction bases with no gene match: 10. CDR3 region: CASNGPGQGRDTQYF. Written as DNA, the CDR3 is TGTGCCAGCAATGGACCGGGACAGGGAAGAGATACGCAGTATTTT.

The V gene is TRBV11-2, the J gene TRBJ1-1, with 7 bases fitting TRBD1. The J segment lost 7 bases and the V segment lost 6 bases, leaving 11 bases of the junction unmatched. The CDR3 contains 14 residues. Per the germline V gene, CDR1 is SGHAT and CDR2 is FQNNGV. CDR3 nucleotide sequence: TGTGCCAGCAGGTTGGGGGCAGGGGGAGATGAAGCTTTCTTT. This gives the protein CASRLGAGGDEAFF.

The chain has TRBV6-2 or TRBV6-3 and TRBJ1-5; 9 nucleotides align to TRBD1. This CDR3 has 12 residues. V shed 4 bases and J 13 bases; nucleotides not matched to a gene: 5. The V gene's germline CDR1 is MNHEY and CDR2 SVGEGT. The CDR3 spells CASSLRQGGQHF. In DNA form, the CDR3 reads TGTGCCAGCAGTTTACGACAGGGGGGTCAGCATTTT.